This note documents a single T cell receptor (beta chain) sequence. Repertoires were generated with immunoSEQ multiplex PCR, while TCRdb's copy carries only in-frame clones and drops some. The sample lists around 340,000 clones; approximately 95% were seen once. The data are from a study of shared T cell receptors in the human thymus. The sample was thymocytes. The receptor comes from a human donor.

Here the CDR3 reads CASSNRRAKTEAFF. CDR3 nucleotides: TGTGCCAGCAGCAACAGGCGTGCGAAGACTGAAGCTTTCTTT. The chain is built from TRBV28 and TRBJ1-1; possibly TRBD1 for D (5 bases). This CDR3 comprises 14 residues. Trimming left V 6 bases short and J 5 bases short, with 16 bases between. Germline V gives CDR1 MDHEN, CDR2 SYDVKM.